This T cell receptor (beta chain) was sequenced during a study of blood T cells in healthy people across ages. PCR was performed a second time for about 7 to 11 cycles using a sample-barcoded 5' primer and a J-beta primer mix. A template-switch adaptor with 12 random nucleotides tagged each cDNA molecule. TCRdb used MiXCR to reprocess the 5' RACE reads, holding one entry per CDR3 protein. The data hold 710,000 or so distinct CDR3 sequences, with 22% observed a single time. The CDR3 loop spans 15 amino acids. Each of the donors had approximately 10 milliliters of peripheral blood drawn into EDTA-treated Vacutainer tubes. Samples each yielded at least 5.5 micrograms of total RNA. This clonotype occurred a few times. An end of the junction does not agree with germline; a read error may underlie this.

The receptor comes from a man in his sixties or seventies in good health. The gene calls are TRBV12-3 or TRBV12-4 and TRBJ2-7; 7 nucleotides agree with TRBD2. Source material: blood. In DNA form, the CDR3 reads TGTACCAGCAGTTTGAGCGGGGCCAGCTCCTACGAGCAGTACTTC. Protein product: CTSSLSGASSYEQYF.